Given below is one TCR beta chain in context. The CDR3 has 12 amino acids. Germline V gene data show CDR1 as SNHLY and CDR2 as FYNNEI. Trimming removed 10 bases from V and 8 bases from J; junction bases left unmatched: 7. The source of the sample is a study of control samples from healthy donors and cancer patients. Assay used: immunoSEQ multiplex PCR; TCRdb lists only in-frame clones, some missing. The table lists fewer than 200,000 clones, roughly 95% of them singletons. The chain links TRBV2 to TRBJ1-2, with 10 bases lining up with TRBD1. The sequencing sample was made of blood. This receptor was identified in a woman between 25 and 40 years old in good health. The CDR3 sequence is CANEDRGQGYTF. CDR3 nucleotide sequence: TGTGCCAACGAAGACAGGGGGCAAGGCTACACCTTC.